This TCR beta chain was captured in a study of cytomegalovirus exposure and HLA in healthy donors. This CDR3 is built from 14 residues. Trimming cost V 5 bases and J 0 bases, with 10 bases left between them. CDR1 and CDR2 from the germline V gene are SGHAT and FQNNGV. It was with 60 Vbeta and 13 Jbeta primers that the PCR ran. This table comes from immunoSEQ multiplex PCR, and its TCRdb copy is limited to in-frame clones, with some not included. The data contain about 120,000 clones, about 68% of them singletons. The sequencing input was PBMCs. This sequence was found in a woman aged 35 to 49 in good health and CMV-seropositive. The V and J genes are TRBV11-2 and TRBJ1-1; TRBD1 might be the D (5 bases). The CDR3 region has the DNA TGTGCCAGCAGCCCAGTCAGGGTGAACACTGAAGCTTTCTTT. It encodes CASSPVRVNTEAFF.